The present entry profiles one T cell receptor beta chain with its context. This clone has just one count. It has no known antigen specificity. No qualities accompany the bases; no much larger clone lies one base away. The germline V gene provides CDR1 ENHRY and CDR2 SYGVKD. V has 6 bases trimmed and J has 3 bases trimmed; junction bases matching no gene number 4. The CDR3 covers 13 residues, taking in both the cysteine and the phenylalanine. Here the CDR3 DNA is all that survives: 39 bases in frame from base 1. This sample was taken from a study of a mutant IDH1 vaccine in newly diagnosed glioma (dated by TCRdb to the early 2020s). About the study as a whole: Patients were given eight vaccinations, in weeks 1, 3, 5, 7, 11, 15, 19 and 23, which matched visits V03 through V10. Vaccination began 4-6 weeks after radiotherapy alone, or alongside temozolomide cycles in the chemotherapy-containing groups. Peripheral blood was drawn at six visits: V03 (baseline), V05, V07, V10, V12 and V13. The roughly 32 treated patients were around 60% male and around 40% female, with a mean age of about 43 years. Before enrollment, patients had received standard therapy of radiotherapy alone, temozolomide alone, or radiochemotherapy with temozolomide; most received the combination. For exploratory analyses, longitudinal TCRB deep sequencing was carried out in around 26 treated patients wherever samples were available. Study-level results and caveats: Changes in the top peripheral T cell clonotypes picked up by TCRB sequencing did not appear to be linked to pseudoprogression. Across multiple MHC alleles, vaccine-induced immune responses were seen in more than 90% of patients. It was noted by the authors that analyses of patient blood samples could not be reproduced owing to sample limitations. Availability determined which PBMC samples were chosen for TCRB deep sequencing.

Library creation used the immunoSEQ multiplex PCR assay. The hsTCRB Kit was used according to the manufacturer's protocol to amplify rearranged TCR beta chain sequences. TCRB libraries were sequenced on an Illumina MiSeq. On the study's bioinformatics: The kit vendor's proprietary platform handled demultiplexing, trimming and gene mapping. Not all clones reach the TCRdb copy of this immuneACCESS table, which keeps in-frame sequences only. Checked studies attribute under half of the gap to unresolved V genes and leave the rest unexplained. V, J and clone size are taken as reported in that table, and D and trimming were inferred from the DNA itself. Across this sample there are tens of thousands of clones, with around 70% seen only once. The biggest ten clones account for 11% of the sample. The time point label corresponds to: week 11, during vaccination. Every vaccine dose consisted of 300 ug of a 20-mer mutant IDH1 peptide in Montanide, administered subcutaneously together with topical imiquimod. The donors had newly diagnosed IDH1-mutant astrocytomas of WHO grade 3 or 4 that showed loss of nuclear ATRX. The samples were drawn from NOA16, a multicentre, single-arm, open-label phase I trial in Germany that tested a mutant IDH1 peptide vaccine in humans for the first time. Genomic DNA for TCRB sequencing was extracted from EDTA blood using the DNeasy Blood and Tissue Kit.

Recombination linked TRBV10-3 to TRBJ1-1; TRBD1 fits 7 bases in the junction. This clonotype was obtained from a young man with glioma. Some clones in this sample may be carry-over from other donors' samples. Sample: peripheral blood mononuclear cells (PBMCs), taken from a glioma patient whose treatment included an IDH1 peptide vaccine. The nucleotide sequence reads TGTGCCATCAGGTGGACAGGTGACACTGAAGCTTTCTTT. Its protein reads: CAIRWTGDTEAFF.